This entry features one T cell receptor beta chain sequence. Antigen unknown. The CDR3 has 17 residues. Trimming at V came to 6 bases and at J to 0 bases, leaving 8 bases not matched to a gene. The germline V gene has CDR1 SNHLY and CDR2 FYNNEI. The donors formed part of the roughly 120-subject validation cohort, distinct from the roughly 630-subject first cohort. These data originate in a study of cytomegalovirus exposure and HLA in healthy donors. Study as a whole: The approximately 680 first-cohort repertoires and the roughly 120 validation repertoires shared the same platform, a later analysis reported.

Sequencing was performed with immunoSEQ multiplex PCR; in TCRdb, only in-frame clones are kept and a portion is missing. The data contain 250,000 to 400,000 clones, nearly 90% of them singletons. Whole-study findings and limits: In vitro data verified a few CMV-associated chains as specific for CMV antigens.

This sequence was found in a man aged 30 to 45 in good health and CMV-seronegative. Sequences were obtained from PBMCs. The rearrangement joins TRBV2 to TRBJ1-3; 10 positions match TRBD1. The CDR3 sequence: CASRRDRGRFSGNTIYF. Here the CDR3 DNA reads TGTGCCAGCAGGAGGGACAGGGGCCGCTTCTCTGGAAACACCATATATTTT.